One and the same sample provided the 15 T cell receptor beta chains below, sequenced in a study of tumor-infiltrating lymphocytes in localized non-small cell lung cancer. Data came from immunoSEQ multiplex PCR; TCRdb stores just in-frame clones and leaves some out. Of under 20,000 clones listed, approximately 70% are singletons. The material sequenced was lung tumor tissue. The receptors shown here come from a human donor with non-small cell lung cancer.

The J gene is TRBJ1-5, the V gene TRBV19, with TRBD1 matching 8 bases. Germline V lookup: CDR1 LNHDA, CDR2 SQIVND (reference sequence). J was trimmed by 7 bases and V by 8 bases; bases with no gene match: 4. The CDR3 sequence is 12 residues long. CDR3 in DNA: TGTGCCAGTCGACAGGGGAGACAGCCCCAGCATTTT. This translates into CASRQGRQPQHF. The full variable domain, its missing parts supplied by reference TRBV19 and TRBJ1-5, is DGGITQSPKYLFRKEGQNVTLSCEQNLNHDAMYWYRQDPGQGLRLIYYSQIVNDFQKGDIAEGYSVSREKKESFPLTVTSAQKNPTAFYLCASRQGRQPQHFGDGTRLSIL.

This CDR3 is CASLRPGSYEQYF. DNA for the CDR3: TGTGCCAGCTTACGACCCGGCTCCTACGAGCAGTACTTC. The rearrangement joins TRBV28 to TRBJ2-7; no definite D call. CDR1 is MDHEN and CDR2 is SYDVKM in the germline V gene. The V end lost 8 bases, the J end lost 0 bases, and 11 bases lay between the germline ends. There are 13 residues in the CDR3. The full variable domain, completed using reference TRBV28 and TRBJ2-7, is DVKVTQSSRYLVKRTGEKVFLECVQDMDHENMFWYRQDPGLGLRLIYFSYDVKMKEKGDIPEGYSVSREKKERFSLILESASTNQTSMYLCASLRPGSYEQYFGPGTRLTVT.

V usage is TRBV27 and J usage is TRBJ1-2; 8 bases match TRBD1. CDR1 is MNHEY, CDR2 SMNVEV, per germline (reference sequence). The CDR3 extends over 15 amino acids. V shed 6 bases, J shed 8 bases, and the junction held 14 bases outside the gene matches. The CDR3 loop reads CASSDVGQGAAGYTF. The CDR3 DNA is TGTGCCAGCAGCGACGTCGGGCAGGGGGCGGCAGGCTACACCTTC.

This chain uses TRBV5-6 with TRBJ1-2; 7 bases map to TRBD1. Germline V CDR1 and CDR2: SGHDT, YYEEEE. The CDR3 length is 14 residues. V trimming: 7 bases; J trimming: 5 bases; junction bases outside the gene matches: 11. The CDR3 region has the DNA TGTGCCAGCTGGGCGCGGACAGGCGGGTATGGCTACACCTTC. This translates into CASWARTGGYGYTF.

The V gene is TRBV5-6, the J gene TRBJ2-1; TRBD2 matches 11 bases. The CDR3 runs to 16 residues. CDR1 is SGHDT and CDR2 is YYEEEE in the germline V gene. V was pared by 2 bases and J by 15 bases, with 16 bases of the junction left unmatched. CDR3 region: CASSLRGLAAERTRFF. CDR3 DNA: TGTGCCAGCAGCTTAAGGGGACTAGCGGCAGAAAGGACTCGGTTCTTC.

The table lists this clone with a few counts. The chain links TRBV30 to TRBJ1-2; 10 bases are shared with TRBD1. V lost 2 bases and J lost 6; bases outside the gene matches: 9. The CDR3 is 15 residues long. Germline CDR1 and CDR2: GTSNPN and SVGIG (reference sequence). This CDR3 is CAWSRIDRGHDGYTF. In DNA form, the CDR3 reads TGTGCCTGGAGTCGGATAGACAGGGGGCACGATGGCTACACCTTC.

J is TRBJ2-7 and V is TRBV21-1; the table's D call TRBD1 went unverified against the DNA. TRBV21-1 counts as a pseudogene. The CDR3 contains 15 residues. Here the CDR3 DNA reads TGTGCCAGCAGCAAAAAGGGGACAGGGGCGTACGAGCAGTACTTC. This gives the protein CASSKKGTGAYEQYF.

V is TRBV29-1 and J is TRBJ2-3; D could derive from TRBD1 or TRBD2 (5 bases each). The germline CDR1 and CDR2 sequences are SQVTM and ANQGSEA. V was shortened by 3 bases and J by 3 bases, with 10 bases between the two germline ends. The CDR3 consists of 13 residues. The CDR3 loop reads CSVDDGATDTQYF. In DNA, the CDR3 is TGCAGCGTTGATGACGGGGCTACAGATACGCAGTATTTT.

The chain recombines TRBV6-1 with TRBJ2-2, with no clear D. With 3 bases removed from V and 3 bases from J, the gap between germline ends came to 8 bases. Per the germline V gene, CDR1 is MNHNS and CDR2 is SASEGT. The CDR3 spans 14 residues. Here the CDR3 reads CASSELDYTGELFF. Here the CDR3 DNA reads TGTGCCAGCAGTGAGCTAGATTACACCGGGGAGCTGTTTTTT.

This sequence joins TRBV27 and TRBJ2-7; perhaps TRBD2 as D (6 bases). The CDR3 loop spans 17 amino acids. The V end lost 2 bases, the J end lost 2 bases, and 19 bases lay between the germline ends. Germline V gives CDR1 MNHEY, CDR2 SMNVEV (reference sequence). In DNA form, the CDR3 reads TGTGCCAGCAGTTTAATTGGAGGGGCGCGTATAACCTACGAGCAGTACTTC. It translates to CASSLIGGARITYEQYF.

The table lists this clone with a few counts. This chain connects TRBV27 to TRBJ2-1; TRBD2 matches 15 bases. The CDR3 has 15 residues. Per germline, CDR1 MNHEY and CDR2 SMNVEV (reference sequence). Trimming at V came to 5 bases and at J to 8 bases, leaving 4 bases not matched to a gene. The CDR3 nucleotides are TGTGCCAGCAGTAGGGGACTAGCGGGGGGCGATGAGCAGTTCTTC. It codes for CASSRGLAGGDEQFF.

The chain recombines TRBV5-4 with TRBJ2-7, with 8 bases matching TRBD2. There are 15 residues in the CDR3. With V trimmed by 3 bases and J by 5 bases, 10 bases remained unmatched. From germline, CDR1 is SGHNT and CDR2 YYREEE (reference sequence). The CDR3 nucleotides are TGTGCCAGCAGCTCTTCACCGGGACTAGAAAACGAGCAGTACTTC. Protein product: CASSSSPGLENEQYF.

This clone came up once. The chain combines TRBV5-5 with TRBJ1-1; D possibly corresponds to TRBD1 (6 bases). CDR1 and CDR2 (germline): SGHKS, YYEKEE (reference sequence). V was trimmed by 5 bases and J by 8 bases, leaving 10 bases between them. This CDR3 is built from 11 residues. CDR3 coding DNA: TGTGCCAGCAGTTGGAGGGGGGAAGCTTTCTTT. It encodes CASSWRGEAFF.

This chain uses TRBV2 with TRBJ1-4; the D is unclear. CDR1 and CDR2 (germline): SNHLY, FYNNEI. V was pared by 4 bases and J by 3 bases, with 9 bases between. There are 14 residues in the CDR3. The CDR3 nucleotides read TGTGCCAGCAGTGGGGGAAGGGCTAATGAAAAACTGTTTTTT. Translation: CASSGGRANEKLFF.

The CDR3 DNA is TGTGCCAGCAACCATGGGGGGTCCTACGAGCAGTACTTC. Translation gives CASNHGGSYEQYF. The rearrangement uses TRBV6-1 and TRBJ2-7, with a tentative D call TRBD2 (6 bases). The CDR3 has 13 residues. Germline loops: CDR1 MNHNS, CDR2 SASEGT. Between the trimmed V and J ends, which lost 7 bases and 1 base, there was a span of 11 bases.